The rows below give T cell receptor beta chains drawn from one sample of a study of patients and donors after allogeneic stem cell transplantation. TCRdb fed the RT-PCR reads into MiXCR, producing one record per CDR3 protein. This table has about a million distinct CDR3 sequences, approximately 19% appearing once. Sequenced: blood, either unsorted or a sorted T cell fraction (not recorded which). All receptors derive from a human donor who was either an allogeneic HSCT recipient or a stem cell or donor lymphocyte infusion donor (not recorded which). It is not recorded whose cells these are; they may come from a transplant donor. Each CDR3 is given with its conserved first and last residue. A D gene is named only where the DNA matches it firmly. Not every row has a clone size; where given, it reads once, few, many or a size class.

TRBJ2-1,few,16,TRBD2,TRBV4-1,CASSQDFSGSFYEQFF,TGCGCCAGCAGCCAAGATTTTAGCGGGAGTTTCTATGAGCAGTTCTTC
TRBJ1-4,-,14,-,TRBV27,CASSSQGQVEKLFF,TGTGCCAGCAGTTCTCAGGGTCAAGTTGAAAAACTGTTTTTT
TRBJ1-5,-,13,-,TRBV12-3/TRBV12-4,CASSYRLEQPQHF,TGTGCCAGCAGTTACCGGTTGGAACAGCCCCAGCATTTT
TRBJ1-5,-,15,TRBD1,TRBV12-3/TRBV12-4,CASIMGQGYNQPQHF,TGTGCCAGCATTATGGGACAGGGTTACAATCAGCCCCAGCATTTT
TRBJ2-7,many,14,-,TRBV5-5,CASSRQGGGYEQYF,TGTGCCAGCAGCCGTCAGGGTGGGGGGTACGAGCAGTACTTC
TRBJ2-1,-,14,TRBD2,TRBV5-1,CASSLVAGGNEQFF,TGCGCCAGCAGCTTGGTAGCGGGAGGCAATGAGCAGTTCTTC
TRBJ2-1,few,15,-,TRBV5-6,CASSSRGRPDNEQFF,TGTGCCAGCAGTAGCCGGGGGCGTCCTGACAATGAGCAGTTCTTC
TRBJ1-2,-,13,TRBD1,TRBV2,CASSSGGPSSYTF,TGTGCCAGCAGTTCAGGGGGCCCGTCTAGCTACACCTTC
TRBJ2-6,many,13,-,TRBV2,CASSSSGANVLTF,TGTGCCAGCAGTAGCTCTGGGGCCAACGTCCTGACTTTC
TRBJ1-1,few,15,-,TRBV10-3,CAISVQPQGNTEAFF,TGTGCCATCAGTGTTCAGCCACAGGGGAACACTGAAGCTTTCTTT
TRBJ2-2,few,18,TRBD2,TRBV12-3/TRBV12-4,CASSPGTSGRVATGELFF,TGTGCCAGCAGCCCCGGGACTAGCGGGAGGGTGGCCACCGGGGAGCTGTTTTTT
TRBJ2-7,few,14,-,TRBV20-1,CSADGQSLSYEQYF,TGCAGTGCTGATGGACAGTCCCTCTCCTACGAGCAGTACTTC
TRBJ2-7,few,12,-,TRBV12-3/TRBV12-4,CASSKLNYEWYF,TGTGCCAGCAGTAAACTAAACTACGAGTGGTACTTC
TRBJ2-2,-,12,-,TRBV20-1,CSATGGGAELFF,TGCAGTGCTACTGGGGGGGGGGCCGAGCTGTTTTTT
TRBJ2-1,few,15,-,TRBV27,CASSRGDRPSREQFF,TGTGCCAGCAGTCGCGGGGACCGGCCGAGTAGGGAGCAGTTCTTC
TRBJ2-2,-,13,-,TRBV11-2,CASSISTAGELFF,TGTGCCAGCAGCATCTCTACCGCCGGGGAGCTGTTTTTT
TRBJ2-1,-,15,TRBD2,TRBV20-1,CSARGLAVSYNEQFF,TGCAGTGCTAGAGGACTAGCGGTCTCCTACAATGAGCAGTTCTTC
TRBJ2-1,-,13,-,TRBV6-6,CASSYVANNEQFF,TGTGCCAGCAGTTACGTGGCTAACAATGAGCAGTTCTTC
TRBJ2-7,-,13,TRBD2,TRBV20-1,CSAPSGRIYEQYF,TGCAGTGCCCCCTCCGGGAGGATCTACGAGCAGTACTTC
TRBJ2-1,-,15,TRBD2,TRBV6-5,CASSSLAGAPNEQFF,TGTGCCAGCAGTTCACTAGCGGGAGCCCCCAATGAGCAGTTCTTC
TRBJ2-1,few,16,TRBD2,TRBV4-3,CASSQEGASGRNEQFF,TGCGCCAGCAGCCAAGAAGGAGCTAGCGGGCGTAATGAGCAGTTCTTC
TRBJ1-2,few,14,-,TRBV7-9,CASSLALGKDGYTF,TGTGCCAGCAGCTTAGCCTTGGGGAAGGATGGCTACACCTTC
TRBJ2-5,-,17,-,TRBV24-1,CATSDSSRARAEETQYF,TGTGCCACCAGTGATAGTTCTAGGGCGCGAGCAGAGGAGACCCAGTACTTC
TRBJ2-1,few,17,TRBD2,TRBV4-3,CASSQGILAGGDNEQFF,TGCGCCAGCAGCCAGGGAATCCTAGCGGGGGGGGACAATGAGCAGTTCTTC
TRBJ2-5,many,11,-,TRBV29-1,CSVSVGETQYF,TGCAGCGTTAGTGTCGGGGAGACCCAGTACTTC
TRBJ1-5,few,14,-,TRBV10-3,CAISESGGNQPQHF,TGTGCCATCAGTGAGTCAGGGGGCAATCAGCCCCAGCATTTT
TRBJ2-5,few,13,-,TRBV28,CASSWGAVETQYF,TGTGCCAGCAGTTGGGGGGCGGTCGAGACCCAGTACTTC
TRBJ2-5,-,15,-,TRBV5-1,CASSLSRQSQETQYF,TGCGCCAGCAGCCTCTCACGACAGTCCCAAGAGACCCAGTACTTC
TRBJ1-2,-,12,-,TRBV12-3/TRBV12-4,CASGFTGNGYTF,TGTGCCAGCGGATTTACAGGGAACGGCTACACCTTC
TRBJ1-6,-,15,-,TRBV6-5,CASSYSRGSNSPLHF,TGTGCCAGCAGTTACTCGCGGGGTTCCAATTCACCCCTCCACTTT
TRBJ2-7,few,16,-,TRBV6-5,CASSYSTSGSSYEQYF,TGTGCCAGCAGTTACTCGACGTCAGGGAGTTCCTACGAGCAGTACTTC
TRBJ1-1,-,16,TRBD1,TRBV2,CASSVRPGGRNTEAFF,TGTGCCAGCAGTGTCAGGCCAGGGGGGAGAAACACTGAAGCTTTCTTT
TRBJ2-1,few,14,-,TRBV6-1,CASSPLGELNEQFF,TGTGCCAGCAGTCCTCTCGGGGAATTGAATGAGCAGTTCTTC
TRBJ1-1,few,17,TRBD1,TRBV9,CASSVDPAGGMNTEAFF,TGTGCCAGCAGCGTAGACCCGGCAGGGGGCATGAACACTGAAGCTTTCTTT
TRBJ2-7,-,15,-,TRBV28,CASSLPPSSFYEQYF,TGTGCCAGCAGTTTACCCCCCAGTAGTTTCTACGAGCAGTACTTC
TRBJ2-5,few,14,-,TRBV3-1,CASSPRGFQETQYF,TGTGCCAGCAGCCCCCGAGGGTTCCAAGAGACCCAGTACTTC
TRBJ1-3,few,13,TRBD1,TRBV20-1,CSVTGGFGNTIYF,TGCAGTGTGACAGGGGGCTTTGGAAACACCATATATTTT
TRBJ2-1,-,16,TRBD2,TRBV7-2,CASSKTSSGGVNEQFF,TGTGCCAGCAGCAAAACTAGCAGCGGGGGGGTGAATGAGCAGTTCTTC
TRBJ2-1,many,16,-,TRBV29-1,CSVVGERGRAYNEQFF,TGCAGCGTTGTGGGGGAGAGGGGACGCGCCTACAATGAGCAGTTCTTC
TRBJ1-1,few,13,-,TRBV20-1,CSASWGSYAEAFF,TGCAGTGCTAGTTGGGGGTCTTACGCTGAAGCTTTCTTT
TRBJ1-3,-,17,-,TRBV2,CASSQIPWTTSGNTIYF,TGTGCCAGCAGCCAGATCCCCTGGACAACCTCTGGAAACACCATATATTTT
TRBJ1-2,few,11,-,TRBV12-3/TRBV12-4,CASSPGDRYTF,TGTGCCAGCAGCCCAGGGGATCGCTACACCTTC
TRBJ2-5,few,15,TRBD1,TRBV24-1,CATSGDRGPQETQYF,TGTGCCACCAGTGGCGACAGGGGGCCCCAAGAGACCCAGTACTTC
TRBJ2-3,-,15,-,TRBV11-3,CASSLVGAVTDTQYF,TGTGCCAGCAGCTTAGTTGGAGCGGTCACAGATACGCAGTATTTT
TRBJ1-5,few,13,-,TRBV10-3,CAGGTGNNQPQHF,TGTGCCGGGGGTACAGGAAACAATCAGCCCCAGCATTTT
TRBJ2-7,few,13,TRBD2,TRBV29-1,CSGGGLDSYEQYF,TGCAGCGGGGGAGGGCTGGATTCCTACGAGCAGTACTTC
TRBJ2-7,-,15,-,TRBV5-1,CASSLVGPPNYEQYF,TGCGCCAGCAGCCTAGTCGGGCCTCCAAACTACGAGCAGTACTTC
TRBJ2-1,few,16,-,TRBV11-2,CASSFELRRGGNEQFF,TGTGCCAGCAGCTTCGAGTTACGAAGAGGCGGCAATGAGCAGTTCTTC
TRBJ1-1,-,11,-,TRBV2,CASIENTEAFF,TGTGCCAGCATAGAGAACACTGAAGCTTTCTTT
TRBJ2-1,few,14,TRBD2,TRBV27,CASSLRGRVDEQFF,TGTGCCAGCAGTTTAAGAGGGAGGGTAGATGAGCAGTTCTTC
TRBJ1-2,-,17,TRBD1,TRBV3-1,CASSQAVSRQGPSGYTF,TGTGCCAGCAGCCAAGCAGTGTCGAGACAGGGTCCGAGCGGCTACACCTTC
TRBJ2-1,few,13,-,TRBV12-3/TRBV12-4,CASSWAPGNEQFF,TGTGCCAGCAGTTGGGCCCCGGGCAATGAGCAGTTCTTC
TRBJ2-7,-,12,-,TRBV2,CASSVQGTGQYF,TGTGCCAGCAGTGTCCAGGGAACCGGGCAGTACTTC
TRBJ1-1,-,15,-,TRBV12-3/TRBV12-4,CASSPFRDGLTEAFF,TGTGCCAGCAGCCCATTCCGGGACGGCCTCACTGAAGCTTTCTTT
TRBJ2-7,few,13,-,TRBV28,CASSLFEDYEQYF,TGTGCCAGCAGTTTATTTGAGGATTACGAGCAGTACTTC
TRBJ2-6,few,16,-,TRBV27,CASSLWASSGANVLTF,TGTGCCAGCAGTTTATGGGCGTCCTCTGGGGCCAACGTCCTGACTTTC
TRBJ1-6,many,16,-,TRBV20-1,CSARDASSSYNSPLHF,TGCAGTGCTAGAGATGCGTCGAGCTCCTATAATTCACCCCTCCACTTT
TRBJ2-7,-,16,-,TRBV7-8,CASSRGRGAETYEQYF,TGTGCCAGCAGCCGGGGGCGCGGGGCGGAAACCTACGAGCAGTACTTC